This entry lists 31 T cell receptor beta chains sequenced from one sample in a study of T-cell reconstitution after alpha-beta-depleted transplantation in children. For TCRbeta, the library was prepared with unique molecular identifiers. TCRdb re-analysed the PCR reads in MiXCR, keeping a single row per CDR3 protein. This table has approximately 800,000 distinct CDR3 sequences, roughly 15% appearing once. The sample was PBMCs, mostly from graft donor cells, taken 360 days after TCRalphabeta/CD19-depleted stem cell transplant. The source of these receptors is a male patient younger than 18 who had a stem cell transplant for acute lymphoblastic leukemia, so the T cells may come from the graft donor.

The chain is built from TRBV5-1 and TRBJ2-5, with TRBD2 identical over 7 bases. This CDR3 contains 15 residues. Germline CDR1 is SGHRS and CDR2 is YFSETQ. V shed 5 bases and J 3 bases; nucleotides not matched to a gene: 10. This CDR3 reads CASRFPLAPEETQYF. The DNA for the CDR3 is TGCGCCAGCAGATTTCCACTAGCGCCCGAAGAGACCCAGTACTTC.

In its sample, this clonotype was seen a few times. This chain connects TRBV20-1 to TRBJ2-7, with 7 nucleotides matching TRBD2. Per germline, CDR1 DFQATT and CDR2 SNEGSKA (reference sequence). The CDR3 totals 14 residues. Losses at the gene ends were 6 bases for V and 6 bases for J; bases not matched to a gene: 14. The chain's CDR3 is CSALPGLLLLEQYF. The CDR3 DNA follows: TGCAGTGCCCTGCCGGGACTATTACTCCTCGAGCAGTACTTC.

The genes are TRBV5-1 and TRBJ2-5; D gene ambiguous. Trimming took off 1 base at V and 0 bases at J, with 19 bases between the two ends. The CDR3 length is 18 residues. Germline V gene data show CDR1 as SGHRS and CDR2 as YFSETQ. In DNA, the CDR3 is TGCGCCAGCAGCTTGCTTGGCCGGGCAGGTCCTTACCAAGAGACCCAGTACTTC. Translation: CASSLLGRAGPYQETQYF. Based on the CDR3 plus reference TRBV5-1 and TRBJ2-5, the full variable domain is KAGVTQTPRYLIKTRGQQVTLSCSPISGHRSVSWYQQTPGQGLQFLFEYFSETQRNKGNFPGRFSGRQFSNSRSEMNVSTLELGDSALYLCASSLLGRAGPYQETQYFGPGTRLLVL.

V is TRBV5-1 and J is TRBJ2-7; TRBD2 matches 7 bases. Germline CDR1 SGHRS, CDR2 YFSETQ. V gave up 4 bases and J gave up 0 bases; unmatched junction bases: 22. The CDR3 is 20 residues long. The CDR3 region is CASSQRLAIRQNQSSYEQYF. CDR3 in DNA: TGCGCCAGCAGCCAAAGACTAGCCATCCGACAAAACCAAAGCTCCTACGAGCAGTACTTC.

This clonotype was recorded at least ten times. The rearrangement links TRBV10-3 to TRBJ2-1, with 7 bases matching TRBD2. V trimming: 6 bases; J trimming: 1 base; junction bases outside the gene matches: 3. The V gene's germline CDR1 is ENHRY and CDR2 SYGVKD. The CDR3 length is 14 residues. CDR3 loop: CAIRGGRSYNEQFF. The CDR3 DNA sequence: TGTGCCATCAGGGGGGGGAGGTCCTACAATGAGCAGTTCTTC.

V gene TRBV24-1 combines with J gene TRBJ2-7, with D tentatively TRBD2 (6 bases). The CDR3 has 21 amino acids. CDR1 is KGHDR and CDR2 is SFDVKD in the germline V gene. The CDR3 DNA reads as TGTGCGGCCAGTGATTTGCCGTGGCGCCCGTGGGACCCGGGAGAGGTGTACGAGCAGTACTTC. Residues: CAASDLPWRPWDPGEVYEQYF.

This clonotype was seen many times. The V gene is TRBV29-1, the J gene TRBJ2-2; the D is unclear. This CDR3 contains 14 residues. V dropped 4 bases and J dropped 0 bases, with 9 bases sitting between them. Germline V lookup: CDR1 SQVTM, CDR2 ANQGSEA. The CDR3 spells CSVVGSSNTGELFF. The CDR3 DNA reads TGCAGCGTTGTCGGCAGTTCGAACACCGGGGAGCTGTTTTTT.

The J gene is TRBJ2-1, the V gene TRBV10-3; unclear D gene. Germline CDR1 ENHRY, CDR2 SYGVKD. This CDR3 spans 12 amino acids. Trimming stripped 5 bases from V and 9 bases from J, with 11 bases between. CDR3 nucleotide sequence: TGTGCCATCAGTCTCCTAATCGGTGAGCAGTTCTTC. Residues: CAISLLIGEQFF.

This clonotype was seen a handful of times. The chain links TRBV24-1 to TRBJ2-1; 13 bases are a match to TRBD2. CDR3 length equals 15 residues. Germline loops: CDR1 KGHDR, CDR2 SFDVKD. Trimming cost V 6 bases and J 10 bases; bases outside gene matches: 8. The CDR3 bases are TGTGCCACCAGTCATCTAGGACTAGCGGGAGAGGAGCAGTTCTTC. Translated: CATSHLGLAGEEQFF.

In this sample, this clonotype turned up a few times. The chain carries TRBV5-1 and TRBJ2-7; the match to TRBD2 covers 7 bases. The V and J ends lost 4 bases and 5 bases, in that order; junction bases with no gene match: 9. Per the germline V gene, CDR1 is SGHRS and CDR2 is YFSETQ. The CDR3 totals 14 residues. CDR3 protein: CASSDPGGTDEQYF. The CDR3 coding sequence is TGCGCCAGCAGCGACCCGGGAGGAACCGACGAGCAGTACTTC.

V and J are TRBV3-1 and TRBJ1-2; D not resolved. CDR1 is LGHDT and CDR2 is YNNKEL in the germline V gene (reference sequence). This CDR3 contains 12 residues. V lost 1 base to trimming and J lost 9 bases, with 9 bases between them. CDR3 region: CASSQVLDRYTF. The CDR3 region has the DNA TGTGCCAGCAGCCAAGTTCTCGACCGCTACACCTTC. The full variable domain, in which reference TRBV3-1 and TRBJ1-2 provide the parts outside the CDR3, is DTAVSQTPKYLVTQMGNDKSIKCEQNLGHDTMYWYKQDSKKFLKIMFSYNNKELIINETVPNRFSPKSPDKAHLNLHINSLELGDSAVYFCASSQVLDRYTFGSGTRLTVV.

This clonotype showed up many times. This chain uses TRBV12-3 or TRBV12-4 with TRBJ2-1, with D possibly being TRBD2 (5 bases). The V end lost 5 bases, the J end lost 7 bases, and 15 bases lay between the germline ends. The length of the CDR3 is 14 residues. The CDR3 reads CASSGVLLGNEQFF. The DNA of the CDR3 is TGTGCCAGCAGTGGGGTTTTACTAGGGAATGAGCAGTTCTTC.

The chain recombines TRBV6-1 with TRBJ2-7, with D tentatively TRBD2 (6 bases). Germline V lookup: CDR1 MNHNS, CDR2 SASEGT. Trimming took off 6 bases at V and 0 bases at J, with 21 bases between the two ends. The CDR3 is 17 amino acids. The CDR3 bases are TGTGCCAGCAGATGGGACGGGGAGGCGTTTAGCTCCTACGAGCAGTACTTC. Amino acids: CASRWDGEAFSSYEQYF.

This clonotype was seen many times. An end of the junction does not agree with germline; a read error may underlie this. The CDR3 DNA follows: TGCGCCAGCAGCTTGATAGCCAGCTACGAGCAGTACTTC. Translated: CASSLIASYEQYF. V gene TRBV7-9 combines with J gene TRBJ2-7; D is undetermined. Germline V lookup: CDR1 SEHNR, CDR2 FQNEAQ (reference sequence). The CDR3 contains 13 residues.

The rearrangement joins TRBV20-1 to TRBJ2-7, with 7 bases identical to TRBD2. With 5 bases clipped from V and 0 bases from J, the junction kept 10 bases outside the gene matches. Germline values: CDR1 DFQATT, CDR2 SNEGSKA (reference sequence). The CDR3 extends over 15 amino acids. The CDR3 region is CSARSRGRASYEQYF. In DNA form, the CDR3 reads TGCAGTGCTCGATCTCGGGGGAGGGCCTCCTACGAGCAGTACTTC.

Ten or more counts support this clonotype. This chain links TRBV5-5 with TRBJ1-5; tentatively, D is TRBD1 (5 bases). CDR3 size: 14 residues. CDR1 SGHKS and CDR2 YYEKEE come from the germline V gene (reference sequence). V was clipped by 0 bases and J by 6 bases, with 10 bases between them. This chain's CDR3 is CASSLGGEVQPQHF. The CDR3 DNA reads as TGTGCCAGCAGCTTGGGGGGGGAGGTTCAGCCCCAGCATTTT.

This clonotype was counted ten times or more. The chain employs TRBV29-1 and TRBJ2-3; TRBD1 is a possible D gene (5 bases). CDR3 size: 13 residues. The germline CDR1 and CDR2 sequences are SQVTM and ANQGSEA. V was clipped by 7 bases and J by 4 bases, with 15 bases between them. In DNA, the CDR3 is TGCAGCGGACAGTTGGGTATAGCAGATACGCAGTATTTT. It translates to CSGQLGIADTQYF.

The chain uses TRBV7-7 and TRBJ1-6; unclear D gene. The germline V gene encodes CDR1 SSHAT and CDR2 FNYEAQ (reference sequence). Deletions cut 3 bases from V and 0 bases from J, with 15 bases between. This CDR3 contains 18 residues. CDR3 residues: CASSFARAESSYNSPLHF. The CDR3 DNA sequence: TGTGCCAGCAGCTTTGCCCGCGCAGAGAGCTCCTATAATTCACCCCTCCACTTT.

The chain employs TRBV30 and TRBJ1-6, with D possibly matching TRBD1 (6 bases). V lost 0 bases and J 10 bases, leaving 10 bases between the germline ends. The germline V gene has CDR1 GTSNPN and CDR2 SVGIG (reference sequence). CDR3 length: 13 residues. The CDR3: CAWSVTGNSPLHF. The DNA of the CDR3 is TGTGCCTGGAGTGTCACAGGGAACTCACCCCTCCACTTT.

V is TRBV28 and J is TRBJ2-7; 7 positions agree with TRBD2. V lost 9 bases, J lost 4 bases, and 12 bases stayed unmatched. The CDR3 has 14 residues. CDR1 MDHEN and CDR2 SYDVKM come from the germline V gene. CDR3 nucleotides: TGTGCCAGTTCTCCCACCGGGCGGGGGTACGAGCAGTACTTC. It yields the protein CASSPTGRGYEQYF.

J is TRBJ2-5 and V is TRBV18, with TRBD2 as a possible D gene (5 bases). Germline loops: CDR1 KGHSH, CDR2 LQKENI. V shed 2 bases and J shed 7 bases, with 11 bases lying between them. The length of the CDR3 is 13 residues. The CDR3 DNA follows: TGTGCCAGCTCACCAGCCGGGATCGCGACCCAGTACTTC. Residues: CASSPAGIATQYF. The variable domain in full, completed from reference TRBV18 and TRBJ2-5, reads NAGVMQNPRHLVRRRGQEARLRCSPMKGHSHVYWYRQLPEEGLKFMVYLQKENIIDESGMPKERFSAEFPKEGPSILRIQQVVRGDSAAYFCASSPAGIATQYFGPGTRLLVL.

This clonotype came up a few times. The chain links TRBV6-1 to TRBJ2-6, with unresolved D. The V end was cut by 6 bases, the J end by 0 bases, with 6 bases between. This CDR3 is 14 amino acids long. Looked up from germline, CDR1 is MNHNS and CDR2 is SASEGT. CDR3 nucleotides: TGTGCCAGCAGATCGGGCTCTGGGGCCAACGTCCTGACTTTC. Protein product: CASRSGSGANVLTF.

This clonotype has more than one count but fewer than ten. The chain carries TRBV6-1 and TRBJ2-6, with D perhaps matching TRBD1 (6 bases). Germline lookup yields CDR1 MNHNS and CDR2 SASEGT. The germline V and J ends were trimmed by 7 bases and 1 base, with 11 bases remaining between them. This CDR3 contains 15 residues. In nucleotides, the CDR3 is TGTGCCAGCACCTTAGACAGGTCTGGGGCCAACGTCCTGACTTTC. It encodes CASTLDRSGANVLTF.

Of note for this clonotype: A read error may produce the germline difference seen at one junction end. The chain couples TRBV6-6 to TRBJ2-7; the match to TRBD1 covers 9 bases. The CDR3 has 13 residues. Per the germline V gene, CDR1 is MNHNY and CDR2 is SVGAGI (reference sequence). The DNA for the CDR3 is TGTGCCAGCAGTCACTCAGACAGGGGGGAGCAGTACTTC. Amino acids: CASSHSDRGEQYF.

This clonotype came up a few times. This sequence joins TRBV6-5 and TRBJ2-2; D is possibly TRBD2 (5 bases). The germline CDR1 and CDR2 sequences are MNHEY and SVGAGI. Trimming removed 2 bases from V and 6 bases from J, with 13 bases in between. This CDR3 region has 15 residues. In nucleotides, the CDR3 is TGTGCCAGCAGTTACGCGAGGGAGTGGTCCGGGGAGCTGTTTTTT. Its protein product is CASSYAREWSGELFF.

The chain combines TRBV29-1 with TRBJ1-3, with D perhaps matching TRBD1 (5 bases). Trimming pared 6 bases from V and 2 bases from J, leaving 14 bases between. The CDR3 consists of 14 residues. Germline CDR1 SQVTM, CDR2 ANQGSEA. CDR3 loop: CSVLGAPAGNTIYF. The CDR3 DNA sequence: TGCAGCGTCCTTGGGGCCCCGGCTGGAAACACCATATATTTT. The whole variable domain, remainder taken from reference TRBV29-1 and TRBJ1-3, is SAVISQKPSRDICQRGTSLTIQCQVDSQVTMMFWYRQQPGQSLTLIATANQGSEATYESGFVIDKFPISRPNLTFSTLTVSNMSPEDSSIYLCSVLGAPAGNTIYFGEGSWLTVV.

The sample holds a few counts of this clonotype. The V and J genes are TRBV2 and TRBJ2-5; no definite D call. Trimming removed 7 bases at V and 2 bases at J, with 8 bases between. This CDR3 has 12 residues. Germline CDR1 SNHLY, CDR2 FYNNEI. The CDR3 DNA reads TGTGCCAGCACGGCATTTCAAGAGACCCAGTACTTC. The encoded protein is CASTAFQETQYF. Using reference TRBV2 and TRBJ2-5 for the parts outside the CDR3, the full variable domain is EPEVTQTPSHQVTQMGQEVILRCVPISNHLYFYWYRQILGQKVEFLVSFYNNEISEKSEIFDDQFSVERPDGSNFTLKIRSTKLEDSAMYFCASTAFQETQYFGPGTRLLVL.

The chain couples TRBV13 to TRBJ2-3; the match to TRBD2 covers 11 bases. Germline V gives CDR1 PRHDT, CDR2 FYEKMQ (reference sequence). This CDR3 has 15 residues. V gave up 6 bases and J gave up 4 bases; unmatched junction bases: 6. The CDR3 reads CASRKLAGVADTQYF. CDR3 coding DNA: TGTGCCAGCAGGAAACTAGCGGGAGTGGCAGATACGCAGTATTTT.

The chain carries TRBV24-1 and TRBJ2-7; D not resolved. The CDR3 is 13 residues long. Germline assignment: CDR1 KGHDR and CDR2 SFDVKD. Trimming shortened V by 9 bases and J by 0 bases, and 11 bases separated the two germline ends. The CDR3 DNA is TGTGCCACCCCTGCTGACAACTCCTACGAGCAGTACTTC. It yields the protein CATPADNSYEQYF.

This clonotype was observed many times. This chain connects TRBV25-1 to TRBJ2-3; D may correspond to TRBD1 or TRBD2 (5 bases each). Trimming stripped 2 bases from V and 13 bases from J, with 16 bases between. This CDR3 is built from 13 residues. CDR1 and CDR2 (germline): MGHDK, SYGVNS. CDR3 residues: CASSEGTGSAEYF. The CDR3 DNA reads as TGTGCCAGCAGTGAAGGGACGGGAAGTGCAGAGTATTTT.

V is TRBV7-9 and J is TRBJ2-7; D possibly corresponds to TRBD2 (5 bases). V was trimmed by 5 bases and J by 4 bases, leaving 24 bases between them. Germline loops: CDR1 SEHNR, CDR2 FQNEAQ (reference sequence). There are 17 residues in the CDR3. CDR3 coding DNA: TGTGCCAGCAGCCTCCGGACCGGGCTTCCCGGGGTGTACGAGCAGTACTTC. Translation: CASSLRTGLPGVYEQYF. Supplemented by reference TRBV7-9 and TRBJ2-7, the full variable domain reads DTGVSQNPRHKITKRGQNVTFRCDPISEHNRLYWYRQTLGQGPEFLTYFQNEAQLEKSRLLSDRFSAERPKGSFSTLEIQRTEQGDSAMYLCASSLRTGLPGVYEQYFGPGTRLTVT.